This section outlines one T cell receptor beta chain sequence together with its context. Its antigen is still unknown. The junction departs from germline at one end; a sequencing error may be responsible. There are 13 residues in the CDR3. CDR1 LGHNA and CDR2 YSLEER come from the germline V gene. This sample was included in a study of tumor-infiltrating lymphocytes in primary liver carcinoma. Broader study findings: For tumor-adjacent and tumor-blood pairs, overlap was less than that seen for tumor region pairs.

Researchers generated TCR beta cDNA from about 0.5 ug of total RNA, relying on a constant-region primer. Amplification in three nested multiplex PCR rounds with slightly modified ARM-PCR gave rise to TCR beta libraries. The first two PCR rounds used TRBV1-TRBV30 primers with a Cbeta primer, 9 to 10 cycles each. MiXCR, applied by TCRdb to the multiplex PCR reads, yields one record per CDR3 protein. Of around 56,000 distinct CDR3 sequences in the sample, about two thirds were seen once. Taking about 19-32 mg of unsorted bulk tissue, the authors co-extracted RNA and DNA. Five discrete regions of every tumor underwent sampling.

This clonotype was sampled from a man aged 35-49 years with primary liver carcinoma and hepatitis B virus infection. Sequencing input: liver tumor tissue from sampling region 2. Subset of the sample: tumor region T2, inferior pole. The J gene is TRBJ2-7, the V gene TRBV4-3, with TRBD2 identical over 7 bases. In DNA, the CDR3 is TGCGCCACCAGCCAAGAGCCGGGGGGCGAGCAGTACTTC. Its protein product is CATSQEPGGEQYF.